This T cell receptor beta chain came from a study of post-analysis software for immune sequencing data. Study-wide findings and caveats: Patients showed TRBV5-6, TRBV5-1 and TRBV20-1 among several TRBV segments more frequent than in controls.

The authors incorporated unique molecular identifiers into the TCR beta cDNA libraries. From the PCR reads, TCRdb called clonotypes with MiXCR, one entry per CDR3 protein. The profile shows approximately 770,000 distinct CDR3 sequences, 35% to 55% of them singletons. Concerning this clonotype itself: The antigen is unknown.

The CDR3 consists of 12 residues. Losses at the gene ends were 6 bases for V and 7 bases for J; bases not matched to a gene: 5. The sequence was collected from a girl aged 5-17 years with multiple sclerosis. The chain is built from TRBV12-3 or TRBV12-4 and TRBJ1-2, with TRBD1 identical over 7 bases. Material for sequencing was blood. CDR3 loop: CASSPTGAGYTF. CDR3 bases: TGTGCCAGCAGCCCAACAGGGGCTGGCTACACCTTC.